This T cell receptor (beta chain) was identified during a study of T cells in Graves' hyperthyroidism and ophthalmopathy. Amplified regions were TCR beta CDR3 sequences from RNA transcripts. Primed by the HTBI set, a first-round RT-PCR was run on the TCR CDR3. TCRdb used MiXCR to reprocess the multiplex PCR reads, holding one entry per CDR3 protein. Found here are over 650,000 distinct CDR3 sequences, over 40% of them singletons; the top ten hold more than 7%. Trimming took off 3 bases at V and 0 bases at J, with 14 bases between the two ends. Per germline, CDR1 SEHNR and CDR2 FQNEAQ (reference sequence). CDR3 size: 16 residues. This clonotype was seen at least ten times.

The source material was peripheral blood or thyroid tissue (not recorded which). The clonotype was recovered from an adult man with Graves' disease, either hyperthyroidism or ophthalmopathy (not recorded which). This chain joins TRBV7-9 and TRBJ1-1; tentative D call: TRBD1 (6 bases). The CDR3 loop reads CASSLAQTGMNTEAFF. CDR3 nucleotide sequence: TGTGCCAGCAGCTTGGCCCAGACAGGCATGAACACTGAAGCTTTCTTT. Together with reference TRBV7-9 and TRBJ1-1, the CDR3 gives the full variable domain: DTGVSQNPRHKITKRGQNVTFRCDPISEHNRLYWYRQTLGQGPEFLTYFQNEAQLEKSRLLSDRFSAERPKGSFSTLEIQRTEQGDSAMYLCASSLAQTGMNTEAFFGQGTRLTVV.